This TCR beta chain was sequenced for a study of glioma-infiltrating T cells after dendritic cell vaccination. Study conclusions and caveats: Longer survival after dendritic cell vaccination followed higher pretreatment TIL content.

With regard to this clone: The target antigen is unknown.

The V gene end was trimmed by 6 bases and the J gene end by 5 bases; junction bases not matched to a gene: 10. Germline V gives CDR1 MNHEY, CDR2 SMNVEV (reference sequence). The CDR3 is 16 residues long. The PCR used 60 V beta and 13 J beta primers. Clones were sequenced by immunoSEQ multiplex PCR, and TCRdb holds only the in-frame ones, with some missing. The table lists 90,000 to 100,000 clones, around three quarters of them singletons. The rearrangement joins TRBV27 to TRBJ2-1; 10 nucleotides agree with TRBD2. The sequencing here drew on blood, taken before dendritic cell vaccination. This receptor was obtained from a human donor with glioblastoma. This CDR3 is CASRHSGGASNNEQFF. The CDR3 DNA sequence: TGTGCCAGCAGGCACAGCGGGGGGGCATCCAACAATGAGCAGTTCTTC.